Below, 3 T cell receptor beta chains from the same sample are listed, as sequenced in a study of T cells in Graves' hyperthyroidism and ophthalmopathy. Regions amplified from RNA transcripts were the TCR beta CDR3 regions. With the HTBI primer set, the TCR CDR3 went through a first round of RT-PCR. Each CDR3 protein is one row after TCRdb ran MiXCR on the multiplex PCR reads. Of 500,000 to 550,000 distinct CDR3 sequences in the sample, roughly 20% were seen once. The sequenced sample was blood. These receptors all come from a man younger than 35 with Graves' hyperthyroidism.

At least ten counts were recorded for this clonotype. The chain recombines TRBV9 with TRBJ2-5; a weak D match, TRBD2 (7 bases). Per germline, CDR1 SGDLS and CDR2 YYNGEE. This CDR3 spans 14 amino acids. V was trimmed by 3 bases and J by 4 bases, leaving 13 bases between them. CDR3 protein: CASSAGGGGETQYF. The CDR3 DNA follows: TGTGCCAGCAGCGCCGGGGGAGGGGGAGAGACCCAGTACTTC.

This clonotype was seen many times. The chain recombines TRBV10-3 with TRBJ2-7, with TRBD1 as a possible D gene (6 bases). Trimming left V 3 bases short and J 5 bases short, with 17 bases between. The V gene's germline CDR1 is ENHRY and CDR2 SYGVKD. This CDR3 is built from 15 residues. The CDR3 DNA reads TGTGCCATCAGTGACTGGGACACGGGGCTGGACGAGCAGTACTTC. Encoded protein: CAISDWDTGLDEQYF.

This clonotype was counted a few times. This rearrangement joins TRBV20-1 to TRBJ2-3; 8 nucleotides agree with TRBD2. The germline V gene has CDR1 DFQATT and CDR2 SNEGSKA (reference sequence). With 1 base clipped from V and 0 bases from J, the junction kept 9 bases outside the gene matches. CDR3 size: 17 residues. CDR3 protein: CSARVPWLAGSTDTQYF. CDR3 DNA: TGCAGTGCTAGAGTCCCATGGTTAGCGGGGAGCACAGATACGCAGTATTTT.